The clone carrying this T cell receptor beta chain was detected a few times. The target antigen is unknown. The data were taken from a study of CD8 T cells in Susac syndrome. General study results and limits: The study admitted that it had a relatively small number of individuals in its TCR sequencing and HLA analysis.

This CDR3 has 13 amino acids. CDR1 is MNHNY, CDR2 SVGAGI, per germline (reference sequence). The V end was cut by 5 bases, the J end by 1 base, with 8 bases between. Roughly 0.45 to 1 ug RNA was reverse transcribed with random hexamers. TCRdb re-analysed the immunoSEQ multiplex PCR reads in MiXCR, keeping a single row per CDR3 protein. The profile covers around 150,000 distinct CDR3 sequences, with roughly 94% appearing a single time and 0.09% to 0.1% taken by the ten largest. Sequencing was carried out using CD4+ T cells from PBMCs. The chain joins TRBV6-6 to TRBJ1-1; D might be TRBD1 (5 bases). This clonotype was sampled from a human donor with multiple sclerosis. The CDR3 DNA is TGTGCCAGCAGTCATCAGGGGAACACTGAAGCTTTCTTT. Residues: CASSHQGNTEAFF.